This T cell receptor (beta chain) was profiled in a study of response to subunit inactivated influenza vaccine. Whole-study results and caveats: Each seasonal influenza vaccination, the authors suggested, recruits few new T cells.

Only one count was recorded for this clonotype. The antigen is not known. From the RT-PCR reads, TCRdb called clonotypes with MiXCR, one entry per CDR3 protein. The sample contains 630,000 or so distinct CDR3 sequences, roughly 14% of which appear only once. Germline CDR1 reads LNHNV; CDR2 reads YYDKDF (reference sequence). Trimming removed 0 bases from V and 7 bases from J, with 16 bases in between. The CDR3 loop spans 15 amino acids. The source was PBMCs from blood, collected 11 to 12 days after vaccination. This sequence originates from a man in his forties or fifties who received an inactivated influenza vaccine. The chain links TRBV15 to TRBJ2-7, with D perhaps given as TRBD1 or TRBD2 (5 bases each). The CDR3 here is CATSRDPGRGAEQYF. CDR3 nucleotide sequence: TGTGCCACCAGCAGAGATCCAGGACGGGGCGCAGAGCAGTACTTC.